The clone carrying this T cell receptor (beta chain) came up a few times. This record comes from a study of T-cell reconstitution after alpha-beta-depleted transplantation in children. The germline V gene encodes CDR1 DFQATT and CDR2 SNEGSKA (reference sequence). The CDR3 consists of 15 residues. Trimming cost V 4 bases and J 4 bases; bases outside gene matches: 12. The TCRbeta library was prepared with unique molecular identifiers. TCRdb re-analysed the PCR reads in MiXCR, keeping a single row per CDR3 protein. The data contain 600,000 to 700,000 distinct CDR3 sequences, roughly 17% of them singletons.

The receptor was derived from a human donor who donated a stem cell graft to a child with acute myeloid leukemia. The chain has TRBV20-1 and TRBJ2-5, with 7 bases identical to TRBD2. The sample was PBMCs from the stem cell graft donor, taken from the stem cell graft. CDR3 region: CSATEWGGRGETQYF. The CDR3 DNA is TGCAGTGCTACCGAGTGGGGGGGAAGGGGAGAGACCCAGTACTTC.